Each of the 11 T cell receptor beta chains below was sequenced from the same sample in a study of post-analysis software for immune sequencing data. General study findings and limits: In patients, a few TRBV segments were more frequent than in controls, with TRBV5-6, TRBV5-1 and TRBV20-1 among them.

Included in the TCR beta cDNA libraries were unique molecular identifiers. TCRdb re-derived calls from the PCR reads in MiXCR, one entry per CDR3 protein. The repertoire holds around 200,000 distinct CDR3 sequences, with 29% as singletons. No antigen has been identified for these receptors. The sequenced material came from blood. These receptors originate from a girl under 18 with multiple sclerosis.

V usage is TRBV7-9 and J usage is TRBJ2-7; D unresolved. CDR3 length equals 15 residues. V lost 2 bases, J lost 1 base, and 12 bases lay in between. Germline V CDR1 and CDR2: SEHNR, FQNEAQ (reference sequence). CDR3 coding DNA: TGTGCCAGCAGCTTATCGGTGTCCGTGTCCTACGAGCAGTACTTC. Protein: CASSLSVSVSYEQYF.

This clonotype was counted between two and nine times. The chain carries TRBV5-6 and TRBJ1-5; D possibly corresponds to TRBD1 (5 bases). Germline CDR1 reads SGHDT; CDR2 reads YYEEEE. V was shortened by 3 bases and J by 0 bases, with 19 bases between the two germline ends. The CDR3 runs 18 residues. The DNA for the CDR3 is TGTGCCAGCAGCTACCGGGCCAAGGGGTTATATAGCAATCAGCCCCAGCATTTT. Translation: CASSYRAKGLYSNQPQHF.

The chain carries TRBV7-3 and TRBJ2-1, with 12 nucleotides matching TRBD2. The V segment lost 4 bases and the J segment 6 bases; nucleotides outside the gene matches: 4. The CDR3 length is 15 residues. The germline CDR1 and CDR2 sequences are SGHTA and FQGTGA. The CDR3 DNA follows: TGTGCCAGCAGCTCTAGCGGGGGGGCCGGCAATGAGCAGTTCTTC. Protein product: CASSSSGGAGNEQFF.

This clonotype was seen many times. The chain employs TRBV12-3 or TRBV12-4 and TRBJ1-2, with 7 bases matching TRBD1. This CDR3 is built from 15 residues. V lost 5 bases to trimming and J lost 2 bases; unmatched junction nucleotides: 8. DNA of the CDR3: TGTGCCAGCAGTCCCCTGGGACAGACGAACTATGGCTACACCTTC. Amino acids: CASSPLGQTNYGYTF.

In its sample, this clonotype was seen a few times. The chain links TRBV20-1 to TRBJ1-3; D gene unclear. The CDR3 contains 13 residues. In germline, CDR1 is DFQATT, CDR2 SNEGSKA (reference sequence). Trimming removed 5 bases at V and 0 bases at J, with 8 bases between. CDR3 DNA sequence: TGCAGTGCTGTACCGATCTCTGGAAACACCATATATTTT. Its protein product is CSAVPISGNTIYF.

This clonotype was recorded at least ten times. This chain links TRBV29-1 with TRBJ2-1; D perhaps matches TRBD1 (6 bases). The V gene's germline CDR1 is SQVTM and CDR2 ANQGSEA. Trimming took 3 bases from V and 4 from J, leaving 10 bases between them. CDR3 length: 13 amino acids. The CDR3 nucleotides are TGCAGCGTTGAGCGGACAGAGTACAATGAGCAGTTCTTC. Amino acids: CSVERTEYNEQFF.

This clonotype was counted ten times or more. V gene TRBV21-1 combines with J gene TRBJ1-2. TRBV21-1 is a pseudogene segment. The CDR3 is 20 residues long. CDR3 sequence: CASSTPPPVMGPDANYGYTF. The CDR3, as DNA: TGTGCCAGCAGCACCCCCCCGCCGGTTATGGGGCCGGACGCTAACTATGGCTACACCTTC.

Points on this clonotype: A much larger clone lies a single base off, so this may be a read error. The chain is built from TRBV28 and TRBJ2-5; tentatively, D is TRBD1 or TRBD2 (5 bases each). V dropped 2 bases and J dropped 11 bases, with 21 bases sitting between them. This CDR3 is built from 15 residues. The germline V gene encodes CDR1 MDHEN and CDR2 SYDVKM. CDR3 in DNA: TGTGCCAGCAGTTTAATCCGGGACCAGACATACGGGCAGTACTTC. Protein: CASSLIRDQTYGQYF.

This clonotype was picked up many times. The V gene is TRBV7-9, the J gene TRBJ2-1; D is possibly TRBD2 (7 bases). The CDR3 is made up of 16 amino acids. Trimming removed 5 bases at V and 5 bases at J, with 19 bases between. CDR1 is SEHNR, CDR2 FQNEAQ, per germline (reference sequence). The CDR3 loop is CASSPSGRGHNNEQFF. Written as DNA, the CDR3 is TGTGCCAGCAGCCCCTCAGGGCGGGGGCACAACAATGAGCAGTTCTTC.

With respect to this clonotype: This may stem from a read error, because a much larger clone lies one nucleotide away. The CDR3 DNA is TGTGCCAGCAGTCTCCCGGGGCAGGCGGGCTACGAGCAGTACTTC. Residues: CASSLPGQAGYEQYF. This sequence joins TRBV6-6 and TRBJ2-7; D might be TRBD1 or TRBD2, each matching 5 bases. Per the germline V gene, CDR1 is MNHNY and CDR2 is SVGAGI (reference sequence). The CDR3 spans 15 residues. V was cut by 5 bases and J by 3 bases, with 17 bases left in between.

In its sample, this clonotype was seen many times. The gene calls are TRBV29-1 and TRBJ1-1; D not resolved. V was clipped by 5 bases and J by 8 bases, with 9 bases between them. Germline CDR1 is SQVTM and CDR2 is ANQGSEA. The CDR3 is 10 amino acids. In DNA, the CDR3 is TGCAGCGTTTCGGTGGAGGAAGCTTTCTTT. Its translation: CSVSVEEAFF.